This passage covers 12 T cell receptor beta chains from one sample sequenced in a study of blood T cells in healthy people across ages. For the second PCR, which ran for about 7 to 11 cycles, a sample-barcoded 5' primer and a J-beta primer mix were used. TCRdb called the 5' RACE reads again in MiXCR, with one record for every CDR3 protein. The sample contains about 1,500,000 distinct CDR3 sequences, roughly 40% of which appear only once. Material for sequencing was blood. All receptors come from a woman aged 18-29 years in good health.

This clonotype was counted a single time. The chain couples TRBV12-3 or TRBV12-4 to TRBJ2-4; D assignment may be TRBD1 or TRBD2 (5 bases each). The DNA end is more similar to TRBJ2-7, so the J call may be wrong. The CDR3 is 15 amino acids. CDR3 region: CASSGTDTAYYEQYF. CDR3 nucleotide sequence: TGTGCCAGCAGTGGGACGGACACGGCGTACTACGAGCAGTACTTC.

This clonotype was observed a handful of times. The chain is built from TRBV6-5 and TRBJ1-4; D is unclear. Germline CDR1 is MNHEY and CDR2 is SVGAGI. V lost 2 bases to trimming and J lost 5 bases, with 6 bases between them. There are 13 residues in the CDR3. The CDR3 DNA is TGTGCCAGCAGTTACGGATCCAATGAAAAACTGTTTTTT. Protein sequence: CASSYGSNEKLFF.

The rearrangement links TRBV12-3 or TRBV12-4 to TRBJ1-2; 9 bases are a match to TRBD1. The V and J ends lost 6 bases and 7 bases, in that order; junction bases with no gene match: 6. The CDR3 contains 13 residues. The DNA of the CDR3 is TGTGCCAGCAGGTTAACAGGGGGCGGTGGCTACACCTTC. It codes for CASRLTGGGGYTF.

The chain couples TRBV9 to TRBJ2-1, with 7 positions matching TRBD2. The V gene end was trimmed by 3 bases and the J gene end by 0 bases; junction bases not matched to a gene: 12. Germline V CDR1 and CDR2: SGDLS, YYNGEE. The CDR3 runs 18 residues. The CDR3 DNA is TGTGCCAGCAGCGAGCGAAAGCTAGCGGAGACCTCCTACAATGAGCAGTTCTTC. Encoded protein: CASSERKLAETSYNEQFF.

This chain joins TRBV28 and TRBJ2-3; D is perhaps TRBD2 (5 bases). CDR3 size: 15 residues. Germline V CDR1 and CDR2: MDHEN, SYDVKM. Trimming left V 5 bases short and J 3 bases short, with 15 bases between. The CDR3 reads CASSPGLGRTDTQYF. The CDR3 DNA sequence: TGTGCCAGCAGTCCCGGACTGGGGAGAACAGATACGCAGTATTTT.

This chain uses TRBV6-5 with TRBJ1-5; no clear D. Germline V gene sequence: CDR1 MNHEY, CDR2 SVGAGI. Trimming left V 7 bases short and J 0 bases short, with 13 bases between. This CDR3 is built from 15 residues. The CDR3 region has the DNA TGTGCCAGCAATAAAGGACCGTCTAGCAATCAGCCCCAGCATTTT. It encodes CASNKGPSSNQPQHF.

V and J are TRBV12-3 or TRBV12-4 and TRBJ2-7; 13 positions match TRBD2. The V gene end was trimmed by 6 bases and the J gene end by 9 bases; junction bases not matched to a gene: 5. The length of the CDR3 is 13 residues. The CDR3 DNA reads TGTGCCAGCAGGCCGACTAGCGGGGGGTTGCAGTACTTC. Translated: CASRPTSGGLQYF.

In its sample, this clonotype was seen a few times. CDR3 loop: CSVGSSGANVLTF. The CDR3 coding sequence is TGCAGCGTTGGGAGCTCTGGGGCCAACGTCCTGACTTTC. This chain joins TRBV29-1 and TRBJ2-6; no definite D call. The length of the CDR3 is 13 residues. In germline, CDR1 is SQVTM, CDR2 ANQGSEA. Trimming took off 4 bases at V and 0 bases at J, with 4 bases between the two ends.

To note about this clonotype: Compared with germline, one end of the junction differs, possibly owing to a read error. The chain uses TRBV3-1 and TRBJ2-1; D gene uncertain. The CDR3 runs to 17 residues. Germline lookup yields CDR1 LGHDT and CDR2 YNNKEL (reference sequence). The CDR3 coding sequence is TGTGTCAGCAGCCAAGTGGTCCAGGCCAGCTCCTACAATGAGCAGTTCTTC. It encodes CVSSQVVQASSYNEQFF.

The chain is built from TRBV20-1 and TRBJ2-5; possibly TRBD2 for D (5 bases). The CDR3 length is 14 residues. Germline lookup yields CDR1 DFQATT and CDR2 SNEGSKA (reference sequence). V was trimmed by 6 bases and J by 0 bases, leaving 14 bases between them. This CDR3 reads CSAPPRGNQETQYF. CDR3 DNA sequence: TGCAGTGCCCCCCCCCGGGGTAACCAAGAGACCCAGTACTTC.

This clonotype showed up just a few times. CDR3 coding DNA: TGCAGTGCTAGAGCTTTACCGGAGACTAGCGCAATATACTCCTACGAGCAGTACTTC. This translates into CSARALPETSAIYSYEQYF. This chain uses TRBV20-1 with TRBJ2-7; 8 bases match TRBD2. The CDR3 totals 19 residues. From germline, CDR1 is DFQATT and CDR2 SNEGSKA (reference sequence). Trimming removed 1 base from V and 0 bases from J; junction bases left unmatched: 17.

The gene calls are TRBV20-1 and TRBJ2-1; the D call may be TRBD1 or TRBD2 (5 bases each). The germline gives CDR1 DFQATT, CDR2 SNEGSKA (reference sequence). Trimming removed 4 bases from V and 10 bases from J, with 17 bases in between. The length of the CDR3 is 13 residues. The CDR3 here is CSAIWGPSYEQFF. In DNA, the CDR3 is TGCAGTGCTATTTGGGGACCCTCCTACGAGCAGTTCTTC.